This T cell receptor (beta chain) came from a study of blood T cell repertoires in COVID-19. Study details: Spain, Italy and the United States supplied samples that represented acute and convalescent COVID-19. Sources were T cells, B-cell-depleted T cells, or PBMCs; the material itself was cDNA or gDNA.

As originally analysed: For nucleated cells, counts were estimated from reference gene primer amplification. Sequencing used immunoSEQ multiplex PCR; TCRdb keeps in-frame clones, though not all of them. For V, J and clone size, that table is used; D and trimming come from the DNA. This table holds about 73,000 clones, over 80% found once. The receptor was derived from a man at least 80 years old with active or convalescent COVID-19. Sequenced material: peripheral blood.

CDR3 sequence reads: CASTRRGIEETQYF. CDR3 coding DNA: TGTGCCAGCACCCGCCGGGGGATCGAAGAGACCCAGTACTTC. The chain joins TRBV2 to TRBJ2-5, with D perhaps TRBD2 (6 bases). V was clipped by 7 bases and J by 3 bases, with 15 bases between them. This CDR3 comprises 14 residues. Germline V lookup: CDR1 SNHLY, CDR2 FYNNEI.